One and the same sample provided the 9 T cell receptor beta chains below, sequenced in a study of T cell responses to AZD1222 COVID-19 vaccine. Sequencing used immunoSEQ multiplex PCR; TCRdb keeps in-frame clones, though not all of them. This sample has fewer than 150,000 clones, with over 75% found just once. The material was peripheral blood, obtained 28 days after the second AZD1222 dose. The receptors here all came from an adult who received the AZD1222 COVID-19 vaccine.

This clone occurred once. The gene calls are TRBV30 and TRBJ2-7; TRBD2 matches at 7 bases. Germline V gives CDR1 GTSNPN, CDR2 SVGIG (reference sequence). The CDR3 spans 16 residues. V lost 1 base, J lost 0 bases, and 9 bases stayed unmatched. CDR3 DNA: TGTGCCTGGAGTGCTGCCCGTGGGGGGGGCTCCTACGAGCAGTACTTC. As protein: CAWSAARGGGSYEQYF.

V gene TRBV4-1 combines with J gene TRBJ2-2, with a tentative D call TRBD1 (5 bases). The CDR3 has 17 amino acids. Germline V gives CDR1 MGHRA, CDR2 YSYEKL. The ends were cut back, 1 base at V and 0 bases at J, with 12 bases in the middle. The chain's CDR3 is CASSQAQGPANTGELFF. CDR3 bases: TGCGCCAGCAGCCAAGCTCAGGGTCCGGCGAACACCGGGGAGCTGTTTTTT.

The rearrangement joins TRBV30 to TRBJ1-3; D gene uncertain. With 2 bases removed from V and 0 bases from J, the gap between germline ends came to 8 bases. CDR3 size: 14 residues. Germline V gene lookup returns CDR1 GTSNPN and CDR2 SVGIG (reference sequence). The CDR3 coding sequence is TGTGCCTGGAGTACGGATACCTCTGGAAACACCATATATTTT. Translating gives CAWSTDTSGNTIYF.

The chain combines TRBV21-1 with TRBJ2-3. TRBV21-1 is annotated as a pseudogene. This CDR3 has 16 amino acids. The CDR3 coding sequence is TGTGCCAGCAGCTTGCAGACGATTACTAGCACAGATACGCAGTATTTT. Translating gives CASSLQTITSTDTQYF.

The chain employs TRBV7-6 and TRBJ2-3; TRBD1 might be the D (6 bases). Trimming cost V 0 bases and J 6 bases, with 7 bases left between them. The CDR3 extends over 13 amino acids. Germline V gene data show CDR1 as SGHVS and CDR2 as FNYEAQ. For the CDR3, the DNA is TGTGCCAGCAGCTTAGCTAGGGGGGATACGCAGTATTTT. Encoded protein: CASSLARGDTQYF.

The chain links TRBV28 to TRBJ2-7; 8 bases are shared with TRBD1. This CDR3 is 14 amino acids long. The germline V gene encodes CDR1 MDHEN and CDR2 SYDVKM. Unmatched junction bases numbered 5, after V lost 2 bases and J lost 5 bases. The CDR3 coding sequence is TGTGCCAGCAGTTTAGGGCAGGGGGCGAACGAGCAGTACTTC. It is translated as CASSLGQGANEQYF.

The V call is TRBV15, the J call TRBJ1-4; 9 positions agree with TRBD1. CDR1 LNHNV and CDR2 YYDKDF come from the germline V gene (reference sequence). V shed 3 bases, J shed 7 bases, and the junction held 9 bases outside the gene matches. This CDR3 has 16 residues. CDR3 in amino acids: CATSSKNRGRGEKLFF. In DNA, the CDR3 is TGTGCCACCAGCAGCAAGAACAGGGGGCGGGGTGAAAAACTGTTTTTT.

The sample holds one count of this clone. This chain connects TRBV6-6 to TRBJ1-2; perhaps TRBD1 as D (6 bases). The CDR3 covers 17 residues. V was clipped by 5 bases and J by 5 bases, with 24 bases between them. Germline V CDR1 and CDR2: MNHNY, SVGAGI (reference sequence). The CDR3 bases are TGTGCCAGCAGTCAAAACAGGGTTTTTGGAAGGGTTTATGGCTACACCTTC. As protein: CASSQNRVFGRVYGYTF.

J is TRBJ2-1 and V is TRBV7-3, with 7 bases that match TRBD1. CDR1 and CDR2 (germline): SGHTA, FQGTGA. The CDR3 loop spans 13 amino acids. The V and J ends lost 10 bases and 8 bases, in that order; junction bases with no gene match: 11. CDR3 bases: TGTGCCAAACCCCAGGGGGAATTTCATGAGCAGTTCTTC. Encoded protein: CAKPQGEFHEQFF.